A selection of T cell receptor beta chains follows, all from one sample in a study of shared clonotypes between healthy human individuals. Using immunoSEQ multiplex PCR, the repertoire was profiled, and TCRdb retains in-frame clones only, with some absent. Among millions of clones listed, about 92% were seen once. The sample was naive CD4+ T cells sorted from blood. These receptor sequences come from a man aged 18 to 30 in good health. The CDR3 runs from the conserved cysteine through the conserved F or W. The order of the fields is CDR3 DNA, CDR3 protein, V gene, D gene, J gene, clone size. A D gene is named only where the DNA matches it firmly. Only some rows state a clone size, as once, few, many or a class for expanded clones.

TGCGCCAGCAGCTTGGGGCTAGCGGTCGAAGGTACGCAGTATTTT | CASSLGLAVEGTQYF | TRBV5-1 | TRBD2 | TRBJ2-3 | NA
TGTGCCAGCAGCGTAAGCCCCATAGAACTCTTTTCCACCCACCAAAGGGAAGCTTTCTTT | CASSVSPIELFSTHQREAFF | TRBV9 | NA | TRBJ1-1 | NA
TGTGCCTGGGGGGACTTTTTGAGCACAGATACGCAGTATTTT | CAWGDFLSTDTQYF | TRBV30 | NA | TRBJ2-3 | NA
TGTGCCAGCAGTGTACCGGGGGCACTCTCCTACGAGCAGTACTTC | CASSVPGALSYEQYF | TRBV25-1 | NA | TRBJ2-7 | NA
TGTGCCAGCAGCCGAGGCAAAGCTAACTATGGCTACACCTTC | CASSRGKANYGYTF | TRBV5-6 | NA | TRBJ1-2 | once
TGTGCCAGCAGTCAGGGACTCCTAGAGACCCAGTACTTC | CASSQGLLETQYF | TRBV6-5 | NA | TRBJ2-5 | NA
TGTGCCAGCTCACCCCAAAGGGGGGGGCCTAACTCACCCCTCCACTTT | CASSPQRGGPNSPLHF | TRBV18 | NA | TRBJ1-6 | NA
TGTGCCAGCAGCTCCGTCCTGATCGGGCAGTACTTC | CASSSVLIGQYF | TRBV5-5 | NA | TRBJ2-7 | NA
TGTGCCACCCCTTCCCGAGTCCAGGGGGCCTACGAGCAGTACTTC | CATPSRVQGAYEQYF | TRBV7-9 | TRBD1 | TRBJ2-7 | NA
TGCGCCAGCAGCCAAGGGCCTCGGAGGGACAACCGAGGGAATATTGGAAACACCATATATTTT | CASSQGPRRDNRGNIGNTIYF | TRBV4-1 | NA | TRBJ1-3 | NA
TGTGCCAGCAGTTTATACCCAGGCTCTGGAAACACCATATATTTT | CASSLYPGSGNTIYF | TRBV28 | NA | TRBJ1-3 | NA
TGCAGCGTTGACGAGAACACTGAAGCTTTCTTT | CSVDENTEAFF | TRBV29-1 | NA | TRBJ1-1 | few
TGTGCCAGCAGCGGACGGACCGGGACTAAGAACACCGGGGAGCTGTTTTTT | CASSGRTGTKNTGELFF | TRBV9 | TRBD2 | TRBJ2-2 | NA
TGTGCCAGCAGCCAAACCTCCCCAGTAAGGTTGCGACCTAGCAATCAGCCCCAGCATTTT | CASSQTSPVRLRPSNQPQHF | TRBV21-1 | NA | TRBJ1-5 | NA
TGCGCCAGCAGCCGAAATACAGGGGACACCGGGGAGCTGTTTTTT | CASSRNTGDTGELFF | TRBV5-1 | TRBD1 | TRBJ2-2 | NA
TGTGCCAGCAGCTTAGAACGAGCCTATAATTCACCCCTCCACTTT | CASSLERAYNSPLHF | TRBV7-9 | NA | TRBJ1-6 | NA
TGTGCCAGCTCACCTCCCCGCGGCAGGGGGGATGAGACCCAGTACTTC | CASSPPRGRGDETQYF | TRBV18 | NA | TRBJ2-5 | NA
TGTGCCAGCAGCGCCCGGCCCTACGGGGATAACTATGGCTACACCTTC | CASSARPYGDNYGYTF | TRBV9 | NA | TRBJ1-2 | NA
TGTGCCAGCAGTGAAGGGGAAATGAACACTGAAGCTTTCTTT | CASSEGEMNTEAFF | TRBV25-1 | NA | TRBJ1-1 | NA
TGTGCCAGCAGTTACCGGGAGGGATTGAACACTGAAGCTTTCTTT | CASSYREGLNTEAFF | TRBV6-6 | NA | TRBJ1-1 | NA
TGCGCCAGCAGCATAGGACTTTCGGGCTACGAGCAGTACTTC | CASSIGLSGYEQYF | TRBV5-1 | NA | TRBJ2-7 | NA
TGTGCCAGCTCTCGGACTGGGACGGGCAATAGCAATCAGCCCCAGCATTTT | CASSRTGTGNSNQPQHF | TRBV18 | NA | TRBJ1-5 | NA
TGTGCCAGCTCACCACCAGCGGGAGTTTACAATGAGCAGTTCTTC | CASSPPAGVYNEQFF | TRBV18 | TRBD2 | TRBJ2-1 | NA
TGTGCCAGCAGTTTCGATAGTAACACTGAAGCTTTCTTT | CASSFDSNTEAFF | TRBV27 | NA | TRBJ1-1 | NA
TGTGCCAGCAGCCCCCCGGGACTAGCGGGAGTCAATGAGCAGTTCTTC | CASSPPGLAGVNEQFF | TRBV5-4 | TRBD2 | TRBJ2-1 | NA
TGCGCCAGCAGCTGGAGACTAGCGAGCGTATCCGACGAGCAGTACTTC | CASSWRLASVSDEQYF | TRBV5-1 | TRBD2 | TRBJ2-7 | NA
TGTGCCAGCAGCGTTCCGGGACAGGGTCTGATCAATCAGCCCCAGCATTTT | CASSVPGQGLINQPQHF | TRBV28 | TRBD1 | TRBJ1-5 | NA
TGTGCCAGCAGTGAAGAAATAAACACTGAAGCTTTCTTT | CASSEEINTEAFF | TRBV2 | NA | TRBJ1-1 | NA
TGTGCCAGCAGCGTAGAGGGCGGGGTCCGAGACGAGCAGTACTTC | CASSVEGGVRDEQYF | TRBV9 | NA | TRBJ2-7 | NA
TGTGCCAGCAGTTGGGGGGGCTCTGGGGCCAACGTCCTGACTTTC | CASSWGGSGANVLTF | TRBV28 | TRBD2 | TRBJ2-6 | NA
TGTGCCAGCAGCTTAATTGACAGGGCATACGAGCAGTACTTC | CASSLIDRAYEQYF | TRBV11-2 | TRBD1 | TRBJ2-7 | NA
TGTGCCAGCACAGGAGGGCCCGCGGGATATTATAGCAATCAGCCCCAGCATTTT | CASTGGPAGYYSNQPQHF | TRBV28 | NA | TRBJ1-5 | NA
TGTGCCAGCAGCTTACAGGGGGCGGATGGCTACACCTTC | CASSLQGADGYTF | TRBV7-9 | TRBD1 | TRBJ1-2 | NA
TGTGCCAGCAGCCTACAGACAGGGGGGACCGGGGAGCTGTTTTTT | CASSLQTGGTGELFF | TRBV5-4 | TRBD1 | TRBJ2-2 | NA
TGTGCCAGCAGTGAAGCGCCCGGGGGAACCTCCTACAATGAGCAGTTCTTC | CASSEAPGGTSYNEQFF | TRBV6-1 | NA | TRBJ2-1 | NA
TGTGCCACCAGCAGAGCCGGGCAGAGACAAGAGACCCAGTACTTC | CATSRAGQRQETQYF | TRBV15 | NA | TRBJ2-5 | NA
TGTGCCACCAGCAGAGCGGGAGGCAAAACCTACGAGCAGTACTTC | CATSRAGGKTYEQYF | TRBV15 | TRBD2 | TRBJ2-7 | NA
TGTGCCAGCAGCCCACTGGAGACCCAGTACTTC | CASSPLETQYF | TRBV7-9 | NA | TRBJ2-5 | NA